This T cell receptor (beta chain) was identified in a study of shared clonotypes between healthy human individuals. Whole-study context: The study used three CD4 naive, three CD4 memory, two CD8 naive and one CD8 memory plate per donor.

Germline V CDR1 and CDR2: SGHTA, FQGNSA. The CDR3 totals 15 residues. V was clipped by 1 base and J by 6 bases, with 12 bases between them. Here immunoSEQ multiplex PCR was the method, and the copy in TCRdb shows in-frame clones only, minus some. The sample consists of fewer than 400,000 clones, 74% of them appearing once. The source of this sequence is a man younger than 45 in good health. The sample comprised memory CD4+ T cells sorted from blood. Subset specified: CD45RA-negative fraction. The V and J genes are TRBV7-2 and TRBJ1-4; the D gene is possibly TRBD1 (5 bases). The CDR3 nucleotides are TGTGCCAGCAGCTTAGATGGTCAGGGATATGAAAAACTGTTTTTT. Amino acids: CASSLDGQGYEKLFF.